The 32 T cell receptor beta chains listed next were all sequenced from one sample in a study of shared clonotypes between healthy human individuals. Some clones are missing from TCRdb's copy, which holds only in-frame ones; the method was immunoSEQ multiplex PCR. Of fewer than 2.5 million clones in the sample, roughly 93% were seen once. The source material was naive CD4+ T cells from PBMCs. Stated subset: CD45RA+ positively selected. The receptors come from a man between 18 and 29 years old in good health. Some clones in this sample may be carry-over from other donors' samples.

The chain carries TRBV29-1 and TRBJ1-2; a weak D match, TRBD1 (5 bases). Germline CDR1 is SQVTM and CDR2 is ANQGSEA. CDR3 length: 12 residues. The germline V and J ends were trimmed by 4 bases and 8 bases, with 14 bases remaining between them. CDR3 protein: CSVVGGRGGYTF. CDR3 DNA: TGCAGCGTTGTGGGGGGTCGGGGCGGCTACACCTTC.

The V and J genes are TRBV20-1 and TRBJ2-3, with D perhaps TRBD2 (6 bases). The germline CDR1 and CDR2 sequences are DFQATT and SNEGSKA (reference sequence). The CDR3 spans 10 residues. The CDR3 bases are TGCAGCCCTAGCGTAGATACGCAGTATTTT. Its translation: CSPSVDTQYF.

The chain recombines TRBV2 with TRBJ1-4, with no clear D. The CDR3 spans 13 residues. Germline V CDR1 and CDR2: SNHLY, FYNNEI. Trimming took off 3 bases at V and 4 bases at J, with 6 bases between the two ends. Here the CDR3 reads CASSEEVNEKLFF. The CDR3 coding sequence is TGTGCCAGCAGTGAGGAAGTTAATGAAAAACTGTTTTTT.

The chain couples TRBV29-1 to TRBJ2-3; D ambiguous. Germline lookup yields CDR1 SQVTM and CDR2 ANQGSEA. The germline V and J ends were trimmed by 4 bases and 1 base, with 12 bases remaining between them. CDR3 length equals 14 residues. This CDR3 is CSVAAVEGTDTQYF. As DNA, the CDR3 is TGCAGCGTTGCCGCTGTGGAAGGCACAGATACGCAGTATTTT.

CDR3 loop: CASSEAWGSYGYTF. The CDR3 bases are TGTGCCAGCAGTGAAGCGTGGGGAAGCTATGGCTACACCTTC. V and J are TRBV2 and TRBJ1-2; D is undetermined. Germline loops: CDR1 SNHLY, CDR2 FYNNEI. With 0 bases removed from V and 4 bases from J, the gap between germline ends came to 9 bases. This CDR3 is 14 amino acids long.

This chain's CDR3 is CASSVLGVDRAPGHF. The DNA of the CDR3 is TGTGCCAGCAGTGTTCTCGGTGTGGACAGGGCACCAGGGCATTTT. The rearrangement links TRBV2 to TRBJ1-5; 8 bases match TRBD1. Unmatched junction bases numbered 17, after V lost 4 bases and J lost 15 bases. Germline CDR1 is SNHLY and CDR2 is FYNNEI. This CDR3 region has 15 residues.

This clone was detected only once. Written as DNA, the CDR3 is TGTGCCAGCAGTTTACTGGATCCTGAGGGCACTGAAGCTTTCTTT. Residues: CASSLLDPEGTEAFF. V usage is TRBV28 and J usage is TRBJ1-1, with D unresolved. Germline V lookup: CDR1 MDHEN, CDR2 SYDVKM. The CDR3 is 15 amino acids. With 2 bases removed from V and 4 bases from J, the gap between germline ends came to 14 bases.

The chain couples TRBV4-2 to TRBJ2-1; D is unresolved. V was shortened by 0 bases and J by 3 bases, with 12 bases between the two germline ends. The germline V gene has CDR1 LGHNA and CDR2 YNFKEQ. There are 16 residues in the CDR3. The CDR3, as DNA: TGTGCCAGCAGCCAAGATGATTCAGGTTTCTACAATGAGCAGTTCTTC. Translated, it gives CASSQDDSGFYNEQFF.

The V and J genes are TRBV5-1 and TRBJ2-6, with 7 bases identical to TRBD1. Trimming cost V 6 bases and J 4 bases; bases outside gene matches: 4. The CDR3 totals 14 residues. Germline values: CDR1 SGHRS, CDR2 YFSETQ. The CDR3 is CASNGQEGANVLTF. The CDR3 DNA reads TGCGCCAGCAACGGACAGGAGGGGGCCAACGTCCTGACTTTC.

The V and J genes are TRBV11-3 and TRBJ2-7; D might be TRBD1 (6 bases). The ends were cut back, 5 bases at V and 2 bases at J, with 16 bases in the middle. From germline, CDR1 is SGHNT and CDR2 YENEEA. This CDR3 spans 15 amino acids. The CDR3 nucleotides read TGTGCCAGCAGCAGAACGACAGGTCCCACCTACGAGCAGTACTTC. Translating it yields CASSRTTGPTYEQYF.

Turning to this clone: This specimen includes other DNA sequences encoding the same CDR3. The chain links TRBV10-3 to TRBJ1-5; possible D gene TRBD1, 5 bases. V lost 2 bases and J 0 bases, leaving 5 bases between the germline ends. The germline gives CDR1 ENHRY, CDR2 SYGVKD. The CDR3 has 14 amino acids. CDR3 amino acids: CAISETGSNQPQHF. CDR3 bases: TGTGCCATCAGTGAGACAGGTAGCAATCAGCCCCAGCATTTT.

This clone showed up just once. The chain combines TRBV28 with TRBJ2-1, with 10 bases matching TRBD2. This CDR3 comprises 16 residues. With 6 bases clipped from V and 3 bases from J, the junction kept 8 bases outside the gene matches. CDR1 and CDR2 (germline): MDHEN, SYDVKM. The CDR3 DNA follows: TGTGCCAGCAGACCAGCGGGGGGGTCCTACTACAATGAGCAGTTCTTC. This gives the protein CASRPAGGSYYNEQFF.

With respect to this clone: Compared with germline, one end of the junction differs, possibly owing to a read error. Other nucleotide sequences in the sample specify the same CDR3. This chain joins TRBV2 and TRBJ2-7; D is unclear. This CDR3 comprises 13 residues. The germline V gene encodes CDR1 SNHLY and CDR2 FYNNEI. CDR3 DNA sequence: TGCGCCAGCAAGGAAGGCTCTGGCTACGAGCAGTACTTC. It specifies CASKEGSGYEQYF.

The J gene is TRBJ1-1, the V gene TRBV6-1; 7 positions agree with TRBD1. This CDR3 spans 15 amino acids. The germline V gene encodes CDR1 MNHNS and CDR2 SASEGT. Losses at the gene ends were 6 bases for V and 2 bases for J; bases not matched to a gene: 9. Here the CDR3 DNA reads TGTGCCAGCAGGCCCTGGGGGACAGTTAACACTGAAGCTTTCTTT. This encodes CASRPWGTVNTEAFF.

The CDR3 is CASSQDMLVDNEQFF. In DNA, the CDR3 is TGTGCCAGCAGCCAAGATATGTTGGTGGACAATGAGCAGTTCTTC. The chain couples TRBV14 to TRBJ2-1; D remains ambiguous. There are 15 residues in the CDR3. V was shortened by 0 bases and J by 5 bases, with 11 bases between the two germline ends. Germline V gene data show CDR1 as SGHDN and CDR2 as FVKESK.

The chain is built from TRBV5-1 and TRBJ1-2, with 10 nucleotides matching TRBD1. Germline CDR1 reads SGHRS; CDR2 reads YFSETQ. This CDR3 is built from 15 residues. J lost 8 bases, V lost 1 base, and 8 bases had no gene match. CDR3 residues: CASSLTGTGADGYTF. The CDR3 nucleotides are TGCGCCAGCAGCTTGACCGGGACAGGGGCGGACGGCTACACCTTC.

The V gene is TRBV7-8, the J gene TRBJ2-3; D is undetermined. Trimming shortened V by 5 bases and J by 2 bases, and 20 bases separated the two germline ends. CDR3 size: 17 residues. Germline-derived CDR1 and CDR2 are SGHVS and FQNEAQ. This CDR3 is CASSSKNGFTFTDTQYF. The CDR3 region has the DNA TGTGCCAGCAGCAGCAAGAATGGTTTCACTTTCACAGATACGCAGTATTTT. Complete variable domain (other parts from reference TRBV7-8 and TRBJ2-3): GAGVSQSPRYKVAKRGQDVALRCDPISGHVSLFWYQQALGQGPEFLTYFQNEAQLDKSGLPSDRFFAERPEGSVSTLKIQRTQQEDSAVYLCASSSKNGFTFTDTQYFGPGTRLTVL.

In the case of this clone: Other DNA variants within this sample encode the same CDR3. The chain joins TRBV10-1 to TRBJ1-1, with no clear D. Germline V gives CDR1 WNHNN, CDR2 SYGVQD (reference sequence). CDR3 length equals 11 residues. The V gene lost 5 bases and the J gene lost 1 base, with 2 bases spanning the gap. The CDR3 protein is CASSSNTEAFF. The DNA of the CDR3 is TGCGCCAGCAGTTCGAACACTGAAGCTTTCTTT.

The rearrangement uses TRBV1 and TRBJ1-1. TRBV1 is a known pseudogene. This CDR3 is 15 amino acids long. The CDR3 reads CTSSQVSKVNTEAFF. The CDR3, as DNA: TGCACCAGCAGCCAAGTCTCTAAAGTGAACACTGAAGCTTTCTTT.

V usage is TRBV7-9 and J usage is TRBJ1-2; D is undetermined. The CDR3 is 13 residues long. The V gene lost 9 bases and the J gene lost 8 bases, with 19 bases spanning the gap. Germline V gives CDR1 SEHNR, CDR2 FQNEAQ (reference sequence). The CDR3 here is CASGLEGKGGYTF. CDR3 in DNA: TGTGCCAGTGGACTGGAGGGAAAGGGCGGCTACACCTTC.

The J gene is TRBJ2-7, the V gene TRBV7-9; D remains ambiguous. The CDR3 has 13 amino acids. V was clipped by 3 bases and J by 6 bases, with 12 bases between them. Germline assignment: CDR1 SEHNR and CDR2 FQNEAQ (reference sequence). The CDR3, as DNA: TGTGCCAGCAGCTTGCTCTCCCCCGCCGAGCAGTACTTC. Its translation: CASSLLSPAEQYF. The whole variable domain, filled in from reference TRBV7-9 and TRBJ2-7, reads DTGVSQNPRHKITKRGQNVTFRCDPISEHNRLYWYRQTLGQGPEFLTYFQNEAQLEKSRLLSDRFSAERPKGSFSTLEIQRTEQGDSAMYLCASSLLSPAEQYFGPGTRLTVT.

The V and J genes are TRBV5-1 and TRBJ2-7; D might be TRBD2 (6 bases). The CDR3 sequence is 14 residues long. V lost 4 bases, J lost 4 bases, and 15 bases lay in between. Germline lookup yields CDR1 SGHRS and CDR2 YFSETQ. CDR3 sequence reads: CASSGPVGSYEQYF. Written as DNA, the CDR3 is TGCGCCAGCAGCGGCCCCGTCGGGAGTTACGAGCAGTACTTC.

Worth noting for this clone: The sample holds other DNA sequences that translate to the same CDR3. The rearrangement links TRBV15 to TRBJ2-2, with D unclear. This CDR3 region has 13 residues. V lost 0 bases, J lost 5 bases, and 4 bases lay in between. Germline CDR1 is LNHNV and CDR2 is YYDKDF (reference sequence). In DNA form, the CDR3 reads TGTGCCACCAGCAGAGATGGTACCGGGGAGCTGTTTTTT. It codes for CATSRDGTGELFF.

The CDR3 loop is CASTTGALSGANVLTF. In nucleotides, the CDR3 is TGTGCCAGCACGACAGGGGCCCTCTCTGGGGCCAACGTCCTGACTTTC. The rearrangement uses TRBV28 and TRBJ2-6; TRBD1 aligns across 8 bases. CDR1 is MDHEN and CDR2 is SYDVKM in the germline V gene. The CDR3 has 16 residues. V dropped 7 bases and J dropped 0; count of bases not matched to a gene: 5.

The CDR3, as DNA: TGTGCCAGTAGTATAGGAACAGGTTACGCCGGGGAGCTGTTTTTT. Its translation is CASSIGTGYAGELFF. The genes are TRBV19 and TRBJ2-2, with D possibly being TRBD1 (5 bases). V dropped 1 base and J dropped 6 bases, with 12 bases sitting between them. Per the germline V gene, CDR1 is LNHDA and CDR2 is SQIVND (reference sequence). This CDR3 has 15 residues.

The chain employs TRBV7-9 and TRBJ1-2; a weak D match, TRBD1 (5 bases). The ends were cut back, 5 bases at V and 7 bases at J, with 29 bases in the middle. CDR1 is SEHNR, CDR2 FQNEAQ, per germline (reference sequence). CDR3 size: 18 residues. The CDR3 DNA reads TGTGCCAGCAGCCATACCCAGAGGGGACGGGGAACTATTCGTGGCTACACCTTC. Protein product: CASSHTQRGRGTIRGYTF.

This chain connects TRBV19 to TRBJ1-5; perhaps TRBD1 as D (6 bases). Germline V gene data show CDR1 as LNHDA and CDR2 as SQIVND (reference sequence). Trimming removed 7 bases from V and 1 base from J, with 14 bases in between. The CDR3 totals 15 residues. The CDR3 protein is CASMDSFLSNQPQHF. For the CDR3, the DNA is TGTGCCAGTATGGACAGTTTTTTGAGCAATCAGCCCCAGCATTTT.

The chain links TRBV28 to TRBJ2-5, with TRBD1 matching 8 bases. CDR3 size: 15 residues. V lost 3 bases, J lost 5 bases, and 8 bases stayed unmatched. Germline CDR1 reads MDHEN; CDR2 reads SYDVKM. In DNA, the CDR3 is TGTGCCAGCAGTTTCCCACGGACAGGGTGGGAGACCCAGTACTTC. Amino acid sequence: CASSFPRTGWETQYF.

The chain couples TRBV5-1 to TRBJ1-1, with a weak D call TRBD1 (6 bases). Germline values: CDR1 SGHRS, CDR2 YFSETQ. The CDR3 is made up of 16 amino acids. Trimming left V 2 bases short and J 3 bases short, with 17 bases between. The CDR3 DNA follows: TGCGCCAGCAGCTTATGGAACAGGGCGGTAGACACTGAAGCTTTCTTT. Amino acid sequence: CASSLWNRAVDTEAFF.

A word on this clone: The sample carries other DNA sequences with the same CDR3. V is TRBV28 and J is TRBJ1-5; tentative D call: TRBD1 (5 bases). CDR1 is MDHEN, CDR2 SYDVKM, per germline. Trimming stripped 3 bases from V and 5 bases from J, with 11 bases between. The CDR3 length is 14 residues. CDR3 nucleotides: TGTGCCAGCAGTTTGAGCCAGGGTTATCAGCCCCAGCATTTT. Translation: CASSLSQGYQPQHF.

The genes are TRBV2 and TRBJ2-3; 10 bases agree with TRBD1. The germline CDR1 and CDR2 sequences are SNHLY and FYNNEI. V gave up 7 bases and J gave up 0 bases; unmatched junction bases: 4. The CDR3 loop spans 15 amino acids. The CDR3 here is CASTGQGVSTDTQYF. The CDR3 coding sequence is TGTGCCAGCACCGGACAGGGGGTCAGCACAGATACGCAGTATTTT.

The chain has TRBV5-1 and TRBJ2-7; possible D gene TRBD1, 6 bases. Germline CDR1 SGHRS, CDR2 YFSETQ. The CDR3 has 12 residues. V lost 4 bases to trimming and J lost 4 bases, with 9 bases between them. The CDR3 is CASSTGQYEQYF. The CDR3 DNA follows: TGCGCCAGCAGCACCGGACAGTACGAGCAGTACTTC.